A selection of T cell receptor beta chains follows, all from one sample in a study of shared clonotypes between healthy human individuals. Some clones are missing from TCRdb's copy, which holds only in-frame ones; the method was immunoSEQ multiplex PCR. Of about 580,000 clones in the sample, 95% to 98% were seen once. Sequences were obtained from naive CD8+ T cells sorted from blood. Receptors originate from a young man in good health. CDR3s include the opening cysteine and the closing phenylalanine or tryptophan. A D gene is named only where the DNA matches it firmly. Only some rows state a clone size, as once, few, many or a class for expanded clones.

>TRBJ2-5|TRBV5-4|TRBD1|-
CASSSRQGYETQYF
TGTGCCAGCAGCTCCAGACAGGGTTATGAGACCCAGTACTTC
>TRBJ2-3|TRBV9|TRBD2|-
CASSVFLAGGTDTQYF
TGTGCCAGCAGCGTTTTCCTAGCGGGAGGCACAGATACGCAGTATTTT
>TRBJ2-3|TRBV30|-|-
CAWSRGPSSTDTQYF
TGTGCCTGGAGCCGGGGGCCCTCTAGCACAGATACGCAGTATTTT
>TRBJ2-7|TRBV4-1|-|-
CASRPIGGVGEQYF
TGCGCCAGCAGGCCGATAGGGGGGGTTGGCGAGCAGTACTTC
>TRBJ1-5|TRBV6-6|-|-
CASTKGGRQPQHF
TGTGCCAGCACCAAGGGGGGACGTCAGCCCCAGCATTTT
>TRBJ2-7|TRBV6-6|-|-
CASILGGANYEQYF
TGTGCCAGCATCCTAGGGGGAGCTAACTACGAGCAGTACTTC
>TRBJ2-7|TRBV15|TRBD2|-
CATSRDRSGGYEQYF
TGTGCCACCAGCAGAGATCGTAGCGGGGGGTACGAGCAGTACTTC
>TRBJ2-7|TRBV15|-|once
CATSGSGLARDYEQYF
TGTGCCACCAGCGGTTCTGGGCTAGCGAGAGACTACGAGCAGTACTTC
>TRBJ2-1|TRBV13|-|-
CASSLGPYNEQFF
TGTGCCAGCAGCTTAGGGCCCTACAATGAGCAGTTCTTC
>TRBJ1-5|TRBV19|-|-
CASTPGRERKQPQHF
TGTGCCAGTACCCCTGGGCGGGAAAGGAAACAGCCCCAGCATTTT
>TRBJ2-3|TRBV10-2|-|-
CASSEGADTQYF
TGCGCCAGCAGTGAGGGTGCAGATACGCAGTATTTT
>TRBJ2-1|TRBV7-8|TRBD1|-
CASSLPGQGSSSPNEQFF
TGTGCCAGCAGCCTACCGGGACAGGGCTCTTCTTCGCCGAATGAGCAGTTCTTC
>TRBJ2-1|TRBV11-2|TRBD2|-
CASYQTSGSGEQFF
TGTGCCAGCTACCAGACTAGCGGGAGTGGCGAGCAGTTCTTC
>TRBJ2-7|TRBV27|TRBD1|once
CASSWGTGETYEQYF
TGTGCCAGCAGTTGGGGGACAGGGGAAACCTACGAGCAGTACTTC
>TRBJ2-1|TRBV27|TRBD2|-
CASSPGTSGIEQFF
TGTGCCAGCAGTCCCGGGACTAGCGGGATTGAGCAGTTCTTC
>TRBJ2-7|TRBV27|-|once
CASTEGGGGYEQYF
TGTGCCAGCACCGAGGGAGGCGGTGGATACGAGCAGTACTTC
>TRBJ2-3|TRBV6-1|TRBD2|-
CASSGEGGPQIYTDTQYF
TGTGCCAGCAGTGGAGAGGGAGGGCCACAAATTTACACAGATACGCAGTATTTT
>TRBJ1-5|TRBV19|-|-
CASSETGYNQPQHF
TGTGCCAGTAGCGAAACAGGGTATAATCAGCCCCAGCATTTT
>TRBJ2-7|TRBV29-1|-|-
CSVDVRGSSYEQYF
TGCAGCGTTGACGTTCGGGGAAGCTCCTACGAGCAGTACTTC
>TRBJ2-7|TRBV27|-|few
CASSLSPSYEQYF
TGTGCCAGCAGTTTATCCCCCTCCTACGAGCAGTACTTC
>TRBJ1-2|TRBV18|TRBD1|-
CASSPSDREDHHGYTF
TGTGCCAGCTCACCTTCAGACAGGGAGGACCATCATGGCTACACCTTC
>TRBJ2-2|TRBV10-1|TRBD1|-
CASSARDRGANTGELFF
TGCGCCAGCAGTGCCAGGGACAGGGGGGCGAACACCGGGGAGCTGTTTTTT
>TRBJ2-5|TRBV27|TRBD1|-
CASSLWGTGVLQETQYF
TGTGCCAGCAGTTTATGGGGAACAGGGGTTTTGCAAGAGACCCAGTACTTC
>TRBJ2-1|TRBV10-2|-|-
CASSEGGSSYNEQFF
TGCGCCAGCAGTGAAGGAGGTTCCTCCTACAATGAGCAGTTCTTC
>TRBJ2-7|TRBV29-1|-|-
CSVTGQAYEQYF
TGCAGCGTCACGGGACAAGCCTACGAGCAGTACTTC
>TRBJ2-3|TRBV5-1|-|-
CASSYGQSSTDTQYF
TGCGCCAGCAGCTACGGACAGTCTAGCACAGATACGCAGTATTTT
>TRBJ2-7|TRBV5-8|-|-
CASSDINSYEQYF
TGTGCCAGCAGCGATATTAACTCCTACGAGCAGTACTTC
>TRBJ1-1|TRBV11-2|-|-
CASRGVEAFF
TGTGCCAGCAGAGGGGTCGAAGCTTTCTTT
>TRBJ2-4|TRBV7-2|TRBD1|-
CASSRTSGQGNIQYF
TGTGCCAGCAGCCGGACGTCGGGACAGGGAAACATTCAGTACTTC
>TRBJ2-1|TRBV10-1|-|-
CASSQSHNEQFF
TGCGCCAGCAGTCAGTCTCACAATGAGCAGTTCTTC
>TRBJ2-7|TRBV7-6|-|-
CASSLSDADYEQYF
TGTGCCAGCAGCTTATCAGACGCGGACTACGAGCAGTACTTC
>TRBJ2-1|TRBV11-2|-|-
CASSLPGQYNEQFF
TGTGCCAGCAGCTTACCCGGACAGTACAATGAGCAGTTCTTC
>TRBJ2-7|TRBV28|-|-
CASSLPGVWDEQYF
TGTGCCAGCAGTTTACCAGGAGTGTGGGACGAGCAGTACTTC
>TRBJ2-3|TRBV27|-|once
CASGPPGGLVSTDTQYF
TGTGCCAGCGGACCCCCCGGGGGGCTGGTTAGCACAGATACGCAGTATTTT
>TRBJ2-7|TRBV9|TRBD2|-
CASSVGLATEQYF
TGTGCCAGCAGCGTAGGACTAGCAACCGAGCAGTACTTC
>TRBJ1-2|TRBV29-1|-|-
CSVEGGPRVNYGYTF
TGCAGCGTTGAAGGGGGACCGCGGGTTAACTATGGCTACACCTTC
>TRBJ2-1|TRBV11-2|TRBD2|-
CASRQLAGVPPEQFF
TGTGCCAGCAGACAACTAGCGGGAGTTCCCCCTGAGCAGTTCTTC
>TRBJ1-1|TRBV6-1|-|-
CASRLPGDTEAFF
TGTGCCAGCAGGCTACCGGGCGACACTGAAGCTTTCTTT
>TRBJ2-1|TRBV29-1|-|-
CSVVPPGNEQFF
TGCAGCGTTGTCCCCCCGGGGAATGAGCAGTTCTTC
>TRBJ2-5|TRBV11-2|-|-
CASSLNGRSKETQYF
TGTGCCAGCAGCTTAAACGGCAGATCGAAAGAGACCCAGTACTTC
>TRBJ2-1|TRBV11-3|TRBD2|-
CASSPTQAGGLNEQFF
TGTGCCAGCAGCCCAACGCAAGCGGGAGGGCTGAATGAGCAGTTCTTC
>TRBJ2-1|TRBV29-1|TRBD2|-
CSVLLAEVSDEQFF
TGCAGCGTCCTACTAGCGGAAGTTAGCGATGAGCAGTTCTTC
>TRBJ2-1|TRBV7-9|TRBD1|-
CASTTERGQGIYNEQFF
TGTGCCAGCACCACCGAGCGGGGACAGGGGATCTACAATGAGCAGTTCTTC
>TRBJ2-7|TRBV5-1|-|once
CASSLVGSGTYEQYF
TGCGCCAGCAGCTTGGTAGGTAGCGGTACCTACGAGCAGTACTTC
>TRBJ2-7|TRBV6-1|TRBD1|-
CASSVRGGGYEQYF
TGTGCCAGCAGTGTCAGAGGGGGCGGGTACGAGCAGTACTTC
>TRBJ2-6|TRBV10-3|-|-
CAIHYGEGANVLTF
TGTGCCATCCATTACGGGGAAGGGGCCAACGTCCTGACTTTC
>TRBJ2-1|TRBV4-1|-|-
CASSFGGSYNEQFF
TGCGCCAGCAGCTTTGGGGGCTCCTACAATGAGCAGTTCTTC
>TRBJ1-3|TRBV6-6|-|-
CASSYSMTGFNTIYF
TGTGCCAGCAGTTACTCGATGACCGGGTTCAACACCATATATTTT
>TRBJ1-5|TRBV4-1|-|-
CASSQAEEGGNQPQHF
TGCGCCAGCAGCCAAGCGGAGGAGGGGGGCAATCAGCCCCAGCATTTT
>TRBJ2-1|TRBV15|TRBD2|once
CATSKGLAGGVDEQFF
TGTGCCACCAGCAAGGGACTAGCGGGAGGAGTCGATGAGCAGTTCTTC
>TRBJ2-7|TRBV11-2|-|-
CASSSSYEQYF
TGTGCCAGCAGCAGCTCCTACGAGCAGTACTTC
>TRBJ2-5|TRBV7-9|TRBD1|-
CASSPSDRGEETQYF
TGTGCCAGCAGCCCGTCGGACAGGGGGGAAGAGACCCAGTACTTC
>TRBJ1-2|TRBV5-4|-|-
CASSLRGLPAYGYTF
TGTGCCAGCAGCTTGAGGGGTCTCCCAGCCTATGGCTACACCTTC
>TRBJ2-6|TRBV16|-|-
CAIPRRGGANVLTF
TGTGCTATTCCCCGGAGGGGAGGGGCCAACGTCCTGACTTTC